This T cell receptor (beta chain) is drawn from a study of cytomegalovirus exposure and HLA in healthy donors. As for this clone: Its antigen is undetermined.

The PCR contained 60 Vbeta and 13 Jbeta primers. Some clones are missing from TCRdb's copy, which holds only in-frame ones; the method was immunoSEQ multiplex PCR. This listing includes some 80,000 clones. General study points: Researchers reported in a later analysis that a missense DCLRE1C variant was tied to TCR beta V- and J-gene trimming. What TCR beta sequences reportedly achieved was accurate prediction of HLA-A and HLA-B alleles in most subjects. Clonal expansion, a later analysis showed, was greater in HLA-associated TCR beta chains than in equally common others. Across all donors, roughly uniform sequencing depth was an assumption of the presence/absence analyses.

Trimming removed 0 bases from V and 4 bases from J; junction bases left unmatched: 4. Germline CDR1 reads GTSNPN; CDR2 reads SVGIG (reference sequence). The CDR3 is made up of 15 amino acids. The clonotype originates from a young woman in good health and CMV-seronegative. The chain recombines TRBV30 with TRBJ2-2; 8 bases line up with TRBD1. Specimen: PBMCs. The CDR3 nucleotides read TGTGCCTGGAGTGTCAGGGGGCTATTCACCGGGGAGCTGTTTTTT. Protein sequence: CAWSVRGLFTGELFF.